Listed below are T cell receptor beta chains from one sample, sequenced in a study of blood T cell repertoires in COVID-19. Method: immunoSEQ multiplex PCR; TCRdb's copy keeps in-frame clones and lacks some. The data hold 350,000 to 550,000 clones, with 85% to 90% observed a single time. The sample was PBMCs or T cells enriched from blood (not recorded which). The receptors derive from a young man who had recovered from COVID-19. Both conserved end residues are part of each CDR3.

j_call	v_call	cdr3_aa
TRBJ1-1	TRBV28	CASSPFTGNTEAFF
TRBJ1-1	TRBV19	CASSIDVPRTEAFF
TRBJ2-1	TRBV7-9	CASSLEHSNNEQFF
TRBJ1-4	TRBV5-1	CASSSRTGSEKLFF
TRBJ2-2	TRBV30	CAWRQGPGELFF
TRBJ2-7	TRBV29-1	CSVESGSSEQYF
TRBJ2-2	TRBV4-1	CASSQSAGTGELFF
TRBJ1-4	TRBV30	CAWSPQGRPEEKLFF
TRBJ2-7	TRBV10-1	CASSESAGGPYEQYF
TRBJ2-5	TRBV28	CASSPWGGYQETQYF
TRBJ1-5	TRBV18	CASSPEPNQPQHF
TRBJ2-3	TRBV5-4	CASSLSSGPTDTQYF
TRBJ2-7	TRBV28	CASSLRASGPDSYEQYF
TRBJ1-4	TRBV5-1	CASSWTGTNEKLFF
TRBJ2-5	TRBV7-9	CASSNRDSEIQETQYF
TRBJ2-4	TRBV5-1	CASSLGNPTENIQYF
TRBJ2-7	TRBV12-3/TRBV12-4	CASSFSGYEQYF
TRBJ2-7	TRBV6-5	CASSPLRQGYEQYF
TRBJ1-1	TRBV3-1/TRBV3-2	CASSQSSRDTEAFF
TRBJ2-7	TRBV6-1	CASSEGLAGVSSYEQYF
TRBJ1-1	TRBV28	CASRPTMDTEAFF
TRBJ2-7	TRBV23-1	CARTFRVSYEQYF
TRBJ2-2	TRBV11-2	CASSWGLAGVWGTGELFF
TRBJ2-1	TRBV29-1	CSVDRFGQGEQFF
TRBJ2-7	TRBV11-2	CASSLGAGGAYEQYF
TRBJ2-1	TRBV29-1	CSVGALPLGEQFF
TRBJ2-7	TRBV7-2	CASSLDGADGYEQYF
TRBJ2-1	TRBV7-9	CASSNRGIYEQFF
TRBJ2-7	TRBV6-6	CASSNTGTGSEQYF
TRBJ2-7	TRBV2	CASSPLYEQYF
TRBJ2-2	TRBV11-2	CASSLGLAGGTGELFF